This T cell receptor beta chain appears in the sequencing data of a study of control samples from healthy donors and cancer patients. Generated by immunoSEQ multiplex PCR, the TCRdb table keeps only in-frame clones and is missing some. The table includes 55,000 to 85,000 clones, around 87% detected once. This CDR3 has 17 amino acids. V lost 0 bases, J lost 4 bases, and 7 bases stayed unmatched. CDR1 and CDR2 from the germline V gene are SGHRS and YFSETQ. This sequence originates from a woman aged 50 to 60 with head and neck cancer. Sequencing input: PBMCs. The genes are TRBV5-1 and TRBJ1-1; 12 bases line up with TRBD1. CDR3 coding DNA: TGCGCCAGCAGCTTGGCCGGGACAGGGGGCGTTGGCACTGAAGCTTTCTTT. This encodes CASSLAGTGGVGTEAFF.